The rows below give T cell receptor beta chains drawn from one sample of a study of blood T cell repertoires in COVID-19. Measured with immunoSEQ multiplex PCR; TCRdb has only the in-frame clones, and not every one. The sample contains 55,000 to 80,000 clones, approximately 84% of which appear only once. Sequenced: peripheral blood. The receptor set was obtained from a human donor in a cohort sampled during active COVID-19. The CDR3 runs from the conserved cysteine through the conserved F or W.

j_gene,len,v_gene,CDR3aa
TRBJ1-1,13,TRBV30,CAWSVSAGAAAFF
TRBJ1-4,15,TRBV19,CASSIGRTTNEKLFF
TRBJ1-1,12,TRBV12-3/TRBV12-4,CASSHGQGPPRF
TRBJ1-4,15,TRBV4-1,CASSQEGQGEEKLFF
TRBJ1-3,13,TRBV2,CASGGGNRNTIYF
TRBJ1-4,16,TRBV4-1,CASSQDWTGQREKLFF
TRBJ2-5,18,TRBV7-6,CASSLEGTKGDLQETQYF
TRBJ1-6,15,TRBV19,CASAEADRSNSPLHF
TRBJ2-5,14,TRBV24-1,CATSSGQPRETQYF
TRBJ2-2,13,TRBV10-2,CASTVSGAGELFF
TRBJ1-4,15,TRBV3-1/TRBV3-2,CASSQGGGGNEKLFF
TRBJ2-3,14,TRBV11-1,CASIRAGGTDTQYF
TRBJ2-2,12,TRBV10-2,CATSGSSGELFF
TRBJ2-7,15,TRBV11-2,CASSLLPSVSYEQYF
TRBJ2-2,14,TRBV2,CASGGRMNTGELFF
TRBJ2-2,17,TRBV13,CASSLGATRFSAGELFF
TRBJ1-3,17,TRBV19,CASSIRLDSLSGNTIYF
TRBJ1-6,14,TRBV7-9,CASSFGLSRSPLHF